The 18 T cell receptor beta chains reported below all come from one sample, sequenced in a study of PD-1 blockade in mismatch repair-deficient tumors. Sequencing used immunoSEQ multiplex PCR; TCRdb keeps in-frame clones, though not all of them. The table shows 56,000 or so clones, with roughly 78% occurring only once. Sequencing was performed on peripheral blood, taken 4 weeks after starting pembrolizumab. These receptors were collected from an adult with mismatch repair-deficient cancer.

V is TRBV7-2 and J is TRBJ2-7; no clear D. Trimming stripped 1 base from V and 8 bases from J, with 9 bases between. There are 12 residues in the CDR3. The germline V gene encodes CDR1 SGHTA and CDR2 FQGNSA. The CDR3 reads CASSLENSKQYF. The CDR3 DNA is TGTGCCAGCAGCTTAGAGAACTCCAAGCAGTACTTC.

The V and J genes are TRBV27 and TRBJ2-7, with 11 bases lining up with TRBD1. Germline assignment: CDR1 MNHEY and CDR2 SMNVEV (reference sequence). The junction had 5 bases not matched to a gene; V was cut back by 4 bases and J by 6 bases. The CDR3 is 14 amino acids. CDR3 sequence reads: CASSSGQGAGEQYF. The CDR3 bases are TGTGCCAGCAGTTCAGGACAGGGGGCGGGCGAGCAGTACTTC.

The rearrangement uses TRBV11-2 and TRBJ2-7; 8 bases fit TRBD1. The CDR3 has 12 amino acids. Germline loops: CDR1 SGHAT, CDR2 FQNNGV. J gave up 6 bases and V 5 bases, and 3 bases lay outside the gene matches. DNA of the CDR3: TGTGCCAGCAGCATGACAGGGGTCGAGCAGTACTTC. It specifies CASSMTGVEQYF.

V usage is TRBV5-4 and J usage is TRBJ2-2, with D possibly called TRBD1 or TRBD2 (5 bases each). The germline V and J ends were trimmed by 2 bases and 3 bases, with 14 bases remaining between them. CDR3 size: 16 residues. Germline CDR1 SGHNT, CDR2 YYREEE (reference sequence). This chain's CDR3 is CASSFWGSGDTGELFF. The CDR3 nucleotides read TGTGCCAGCAGCTTTTGGGGGAGTGGGGACACCGGGGAGCTGTTTTTT.

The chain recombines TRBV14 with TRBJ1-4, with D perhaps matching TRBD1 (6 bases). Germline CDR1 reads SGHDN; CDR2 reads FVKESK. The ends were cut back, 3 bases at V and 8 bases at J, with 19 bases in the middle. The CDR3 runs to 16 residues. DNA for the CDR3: TGTGCCAGCAGCCAGGCTTATACAGGGCAAAGCGAAAAACTGTTTTTT. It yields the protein CASSQAYTGQSEKLFF.

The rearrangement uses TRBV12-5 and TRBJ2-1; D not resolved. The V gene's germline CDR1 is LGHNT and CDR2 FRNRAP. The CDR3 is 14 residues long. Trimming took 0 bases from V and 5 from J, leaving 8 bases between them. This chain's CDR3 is CASGLVVRHNEQFF. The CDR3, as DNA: TGTGCTAGTGGTTTGGTCGTGCGCCACAATGAGCAGTTCTTC.

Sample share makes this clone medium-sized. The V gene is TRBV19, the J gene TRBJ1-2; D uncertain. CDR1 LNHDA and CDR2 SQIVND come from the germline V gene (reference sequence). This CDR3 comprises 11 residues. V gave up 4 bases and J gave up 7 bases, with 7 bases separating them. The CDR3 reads CASSKGIGYTF. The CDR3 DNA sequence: TGTGCCAGTAGTAAAGGGATTGGCTACACCTTC.

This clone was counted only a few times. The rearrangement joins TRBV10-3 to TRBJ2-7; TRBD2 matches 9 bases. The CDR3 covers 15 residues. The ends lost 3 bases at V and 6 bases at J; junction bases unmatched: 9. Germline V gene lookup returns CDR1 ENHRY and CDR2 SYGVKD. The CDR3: CAISEGREGQREQYF. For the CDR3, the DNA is TGTGCCATCAGTGAAGGGCGGGAGGGCCAGCGCGAGCAGTACTTC.

CDR3 DNA: TGTGCCAGCAGCCATGGGGGGGGAGGCACTGAAGCTTTCTTT. Translation: CASSHGGGGTEAFF. The rearrangement links TRBV11-3 to TRBJ1-1; a weak D match, TRBD1 (5 bases). The CDR3 is 14 residues long. Between the trimmed V and J ends, which lost 5 bases and 4 bases, there was a span of 14 bases. Germline loops: CDR1 SGHNT, CDR2 YENEEA.

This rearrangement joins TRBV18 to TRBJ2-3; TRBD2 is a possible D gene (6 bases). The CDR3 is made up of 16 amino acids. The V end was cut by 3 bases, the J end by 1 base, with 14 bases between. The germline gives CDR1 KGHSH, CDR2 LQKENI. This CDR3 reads CASSPIGRGGTDTQYF. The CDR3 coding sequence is TGTGCCAGCTCACCCATCGGGAGAGGTGGCACAGATACGCAGTATTTT.

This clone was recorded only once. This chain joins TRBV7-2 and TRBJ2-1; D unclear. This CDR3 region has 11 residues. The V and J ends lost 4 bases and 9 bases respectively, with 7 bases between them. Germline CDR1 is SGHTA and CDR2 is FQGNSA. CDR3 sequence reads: CASSWGLEQFF. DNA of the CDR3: TGTGCCAGCAGCTGGGGTCTTGAGCAGTTCTTC. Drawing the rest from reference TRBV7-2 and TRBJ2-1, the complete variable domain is GAGVSQSPSNKVTEKGKDVELRCDPISGHTALYWYRQSLGQGLEFLIYFQGNSAPDKSGLPSDRFSAERTGGSVSTLTIQRTQQEDSAVYLCASSWGLEQFFGPGTRLTVL.

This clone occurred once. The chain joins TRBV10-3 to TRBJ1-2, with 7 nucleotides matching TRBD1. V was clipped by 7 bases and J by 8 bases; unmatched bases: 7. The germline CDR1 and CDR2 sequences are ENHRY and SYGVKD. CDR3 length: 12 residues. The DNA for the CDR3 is TGTGCCATCAACCTACAGGGGAGCGGCTACACCTTC. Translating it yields CAINLQGSGYTF.

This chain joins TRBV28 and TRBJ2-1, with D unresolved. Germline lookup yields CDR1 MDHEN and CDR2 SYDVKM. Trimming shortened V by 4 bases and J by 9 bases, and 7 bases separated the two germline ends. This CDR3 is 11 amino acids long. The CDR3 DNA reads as TGTGCCAGCAGTTCCGCCATTGAGCAGTTCTTC. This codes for CASSSAIEQFF.

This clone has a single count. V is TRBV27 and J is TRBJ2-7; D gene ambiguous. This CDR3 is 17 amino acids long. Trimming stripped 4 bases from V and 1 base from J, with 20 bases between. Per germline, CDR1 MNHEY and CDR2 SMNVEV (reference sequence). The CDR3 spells CASSCIKRRQDSYEQYF. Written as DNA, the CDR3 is TGTGCCAGCAGTTGTATAAAAAGGAGACAAGATTCCTACGAGCAGTACTTC.

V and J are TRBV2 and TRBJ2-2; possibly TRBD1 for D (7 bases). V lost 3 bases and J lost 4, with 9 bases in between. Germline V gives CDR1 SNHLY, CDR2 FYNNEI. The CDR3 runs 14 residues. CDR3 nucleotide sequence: TGTGCCAGCAGTGACCAGGGGGGCACCGGGGAGCTGTTTTTT. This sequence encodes CASSDQGGTGELFF.

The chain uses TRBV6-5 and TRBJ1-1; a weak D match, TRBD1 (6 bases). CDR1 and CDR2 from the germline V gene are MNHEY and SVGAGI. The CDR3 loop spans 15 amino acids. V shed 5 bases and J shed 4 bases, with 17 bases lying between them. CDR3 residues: CASSAGNRVRTEAFF. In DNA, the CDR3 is TGTGCCAGCAGTGCCGGCAACAGGGTTCGCACTGAAGCTTTCTTT.

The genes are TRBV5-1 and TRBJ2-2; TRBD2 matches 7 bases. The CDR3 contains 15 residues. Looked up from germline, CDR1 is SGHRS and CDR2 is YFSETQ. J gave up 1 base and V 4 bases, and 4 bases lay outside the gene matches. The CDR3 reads CASSPGLGNTGELFF. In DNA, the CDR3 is TGCGCCAGCAGCCCCGGACTAGGGAACACCGGGGAGCTGTTTTTT. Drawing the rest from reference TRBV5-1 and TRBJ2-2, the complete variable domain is KAGVTQTPRYLIKTRGQQVTLSCSPISGHRSVSWYQQTPGQGLQFLFEYFSETQRNKGNFPGRFSGRQFSNSRSEMNVSTLELGDSALYLCASSPGLGNTGELFFGEGSRLTVL.

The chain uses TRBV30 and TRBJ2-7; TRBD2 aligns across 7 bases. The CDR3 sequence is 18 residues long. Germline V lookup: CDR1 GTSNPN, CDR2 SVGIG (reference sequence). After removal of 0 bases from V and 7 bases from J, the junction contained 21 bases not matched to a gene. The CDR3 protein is CAWSVQAGVVSKGFEQYF. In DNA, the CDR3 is TGTGCCTGGAGTGTACAGGCGGGAGTAGTTTCGAAGGGTTTTGAGCAGTACTTC.